This T cell receptor (beta chain) emerged from a study of TIL therapy for anti-PD-1-resistant metastatic lung cancer. Study overall: Half of patients were current or former smokers.

Time point of the sample: pre-treatment sample, taken before nivolumab and TIL therapy. Stage 4 NSCLC adults joined between late 2017 and January 2020. Germline loops: CDR1 WNHNN, CDR2 SYGVQD (reference sequence). Deletions cut 4 bases from V and 2 bases from J, with 7 bases between. The CDR3 spans 13 residues. The immunoSEQ assay was v3. Clones were sequenced by immunoSEQ multiplex PCR, and TCRdb holds only the in-frame ones, with some missing. The sample records around 20,000 clones, over 70% being singletons. J is TRBJ2-3 and V is TRBV10-1; no definite D call. Sequencing was performed on blood, taken at baseline. The receptor was isolated from a person aged 25-85 years with non-small cell lung cancer. Here the CDR3 DNA reads TGCGCCAGCAGTGGAGTTTTCACAGATACGCAGTATTTT. Its protein product is CASSGVFTDTQYF.